These 20 T cell receptor beta chains were all obtained from the same sample, sequenced in a study of spatial heterogeneity in lung cancer. Documented time point: sample taken at primary tumor resection. TCRdb re-derived calls from the 5' RACE reads in MiXCR, one entry per CDR3 protein. The table lists 9,500 to 14,000 distinct CDR3 sequences, about 4% of them singletons. Sequenced material: PBMCs, taken at surgery. The receptors were sampled from a female donor with early-stage non-small cell lung cancer.

At least ten counts were recorded for this clonotype. The J gene is TRBJ2-5, the V gene TRBV14; no firm D call. Germline loops: CDR1 SGHDN, CDR2 FVKESK. With 4 bases removed from V and 2 bases from J, the gap between germline ends came to 8 bases. The CDR3 is 13 residues long. CDR3 sequence: CASSPGLQETQYF. CDR3 sequence (DNA): TGTGCCAGCAGCCCGGGCCTACAAGAGACCCAGTACTTC.

This clonotype has ten or more counts. The genes are TRBV7-3 and TRBJ2-5; 10 positions agree with TRBD2. Germline values: CDR1 SGHTA, CDR2 FQGTGA. V shed 9 bases, J shed 3 bases, and the junction held 22 bases outside the gene matches. CDR3 size: 19 residues. CDR3 nucleotides: TGTGCCAGAGAAATATGTCCGCGCCTAGCGGGAGCAGGGGAAGAGACCCAGTACTTC. Its protein product is CAREICPRLAGAGEETQYF.

Ten or more counts support this clonotype. The chain carries TRBV20-1 and TRBJ2-5, with D uncertain. Germline V gene lookup returns CDR1 DFQATT and CDR2 SNEGSKA (reference sequence). Trimming left V 5 bases short and J 3 bases short, with 10 bases between. The CDR3 is made up of 12 amino acids. The CDR3 reads CSASLGKETQYF. The CDR3 bases are TGCAGTGCTTCGCTGGGTAAAGAGACCCAGTACTTC.

This clonotype has a count of ten or more. J is TRBJ2-5 and V is TRBV4-2; D is possibly TRBD1 (6 bases). V was shortened by 5 bases and J by 5 bases, with 15 bases between the two germline ends. Germline V CDR1 and CDR2: LGHNA, YNFKEQ. CDR3 length equals 14 residues. The CDR3 loop is CASSARGMGETQYF. CDR3 coding DNA: TGTGCCAGCAGCGCCAGGGGAATGGGGGAGACCCAGTACTTC.

Comments on this clonotype: A junction end diverges from the germline sequence, so it may reflect a read error. This chain connects TRBV5-1 to TRBJ2-7, with TRBD1 matching 7 bases. The V gene's germline CDR1 is SGHRS and CDR2 YFSETQ. CDR3 length: 15 amino acids. This chain's CDR3 is CASSLEGASSSEQYF. As DNA, the CDR3 is TGCGCCAGCAGCCTCGAGGGGGCGTCATCCTCCGAGCAGTACTTC.

This clonotype was observed a few times. The chain has TRBV5-1 and TRBJ1-2, with D uncertain. Germline V lookup: CDR1 SGHRS, CDR2 YFSETQ. CDR3 length: 14 amino acids. The ends were cut back, 4 bases at V and 7 bases at J, with 17 bases in the middle. The CDR3 here is CASSAGLREGGYTF. The CDR3 DNA reads as TGCGCCAGCAGCGCAGGACTGCGGGAGGGTGGCTACACCTTC. Full variable domain (remainder filled in from reference TRBV5-1 and TRBJ1-2): KAGVTQTPRYLIKTRGQQVTLSCSPISGHRSVSWYQQTPGQGLQFLFEYFSETQRNKGNFPGRFSGRQFSNSRSEMNVSTLELGDSALYLCASSAGLREGGYTFGSGTRLTVV.

This clonotype was seen ten or more times. The chain is built from TRBV5-1 and TRBJ1-1; a weak D match, TRBD1 (5 bases). The V gene lost 2 bases and the J gene lost 0 bases, with 8 bases spanning the gap. The CDR3 runs to 14 residues. Per germline, CDR1 SGHRS and CDR2 YFSETQ. CDR3 in DNA: TGCGCCAGCAGCTTTGGGACTGTGAACACTGAAGCTTTCTTT. Protein product: CASSFGTVNTEAFF.

Ten or more counts support this clonotype. V and J are TRBV3-1 and TRBJ2-2, with D perhaps matching TRBD1 (6 bases). Trimming stripped 0 bases from V and 6 bases from J, with 8 bases between. Germline assignment: CDR1 LGHDT and CDR2 YNNKEL (reference sequence). The CDR3 spans 14 residues. CDR3 region: CASSQDGGPGELFF. The CDR3, as DNA: TGTGCCAGCAGCCAAGATGGGGGCCCCGGGGAGCTGTTTTTT.

The sample holds many counts of this clonotype. J is TRBJ2-5 and V is TRBV19; D possibly corresponds to TRBD1 (7 bases). This CDR3 comprises 15 residues. Per the germline V gene, CDR1 is LNHDA and CDR2 is SQIVND (reference sequence). Trimming pared 4 bases from V and 2 bases from J, leaving 14 bases between. The CDR3: CASSSSGGRQETQYF. The CDR3 nucleotides are TGTGCCAGTAGTAGCTCAGGGGGGCGGCAAGAGACCCAGTACTTC.

The chain is built from TRBV18 and TRBJ2-1, with D perhaps TRBD1 (5 bases). The CDR3 runs to 15 residues. Germline V lookup: CDR1 KGHSH, CDR2 LQKENI. V lost 2 bases and J lost 4, with 12 bases in between. CDR3: CASSPIGAIYNEQFF. CDR3 nucleotides: TGTGCCAGCTCACCAATAGGGGCGATATACAATGAGCAGTTCTTC.

This clonotype was observed a few times. The chain couples TRBV27 to TRBJ1-1; 7 bases fit TRBD1. CDR1 MNHEY and CDR2 SMNVEV come from the germline V gene (reference sequence). The CDR3 contains 15 residues. J gave up 1 base and V 1 base, and 3 bases lay outside the gene matches. The CDR3 DNA sequence: TGTGCCAGCAGTTTATTCAACAGGGGGAACACTGAAGCTTTCTTT. Its translation: CASSLFNRGNTEAFF.

This clonotype was counted many times. This rearrangement joins TRBV20-1 to TRBJ2-5, with D unclear. Trimming stripped 4 bases from V and 3 bases from J, with 12 bases between. This CDR3 is built from 13 residues. Germline-derived CDR1 and CDR2 are DFQATT and SNEGSKA (reference sequence). CDR3 residues: CSAISQEKETQYF. The CDR3 nucleotides read TGCAGTGCTATTTCGCAGGAAAAAGAGACCCAGTACTTC.

This clonotype was detected many times. The chain employs TRBV5-1 and TRBJ1-2; the D gene is possibly TRBD1 (6 bases). Germline V gene sequence: CDR1 SGHRS, CDR2 YFSETQ. This CDR3 is 14 amino acids long. V lost 4 bases and J 6 bases, leaving 16 bases between the germline ends. CDR3 DNA sequence: TGCGCCAGCAGCAAAGAAAGGACAGAGAATGGCTACACCTTC. Encoded protein: CASSKERTENGYTF.

This clonotype was counted at least ten times. This chain links TRBV24-1 with TRBJ1-2, with D unclear. V was shortened by 0 bases and J by 5 bases, with 6 bases between the two germline ends. The germline CDR1 and CDR2 sequences are KGHDR and SFDVKD. The CDR3 has 13 amino acids. This chain's CDR3 is CATSDLKGYGYTF. The CDR3 coding sequence is TGTGCCACCAGTGATTTGAAGGGATATGGCTACACCTTC.

This clonotype was observed at least ten times. This chain uses TRBV29-1 with TRBJ2-2; D remains unclear. The V end was cut by 5 bases, the J end by 3 bases, with 7 bases between. The CDR3 totals 12 residues. Looked up from germline, CDR1 is SQVTM and CDR2 is ANQGSEA. CDR3: CSVRADTGELFF. CDR3 coding DNA: TGCAGCGTTCGGGCAGACACCGGGGAGCTGTTTTTT.

This clonotype was detected a few times. This sequence joins TRBV12-3 or TRBV12-4 and TRBJ1-6, with D possibly TRBD1 on 6 matching bases. Trimming removed 3 bases at V and 9 bases at J, with 9 bases between. The CDR3 covers 13 residues. The CDR3 loop is CASSFSQGSPLHF. In DNA, the CDR3 is TGTGCCAGCAGTTTCTCACAGGGTTCACCCCTCCACTTT.

This clonotype has only a few counts. The gene calls are TRBV6-5 and TRBJ2-3; the D call may be TRBD1 or TRBD2 (6 bases each). The V gene lost 6 bases and the J gene lost 6 bases, with 19 bases spanning the gap. Germline V gene sequence: CDR1 MNHEY, CDR2 SVGAGI. CDR3 length: 15 amino acids. The CDR3 region is CASSSEGGRWDTQYF. The CDR3 region has the DNA TGTGCCAGCAGCTCCGAAGGGGGGCGATGGGATACGCAGTATTTT.

This clonotype qualifies as medium-sized. The rearrangement uses TRBV3-1 and TRBJ1-1; D might be TRBD1 (6 bases). The CDR3 covers 16 residues. V was pared by 0 bases and J by 3 bases, with 14 bases between. Germline V gene data show CDR1 as LGHDT and CDR2 as YNNKEL (reference sequence). The CDR3 loop is CASSQEVGGRDTEAFF. The CDR3 nucleotides are TGTGCCAGCAGCCAAGAAGTGGGGGGGCGCGACACTGAAGCTTTCTTT.

This clonotype was found many times. V gene TRBV20-1 combines with J gene TRBJ2-5; no clear D. This CDR3 is 10 amino acids long. CDR1 is DFQATT, CDR2 SNEGSKA, per germline (reference sequence). The V end was cut by 0 bases, the J end by 5 bases, with 1 base between. CDR3 coding DNA: TGCAGTGCTAGAGACGAGACCCAGTACTTC. It specifies CSARDETQYF.

In this sample, this clonotype turned up many times. V usage is TRBV6-2 or TRBV6-3 and J usage is TRBJ1-5; 7 bases are shared with TRBD1. The CDR3 has 13 amino acids. Germline V gene data show CDR1 as MNHEY and CDR2 as SVGEGT. The V gene end was trimmed by 6 bases and the J gene end by 4 bases; junction bases not matched to a gene: 3. This CDR3 is CASRDRRNQPQHF. CDR3 sequence (DNA): TGTGCCAGCAGGGACAGGAGGAATCAGCCCCAGCATTTT.